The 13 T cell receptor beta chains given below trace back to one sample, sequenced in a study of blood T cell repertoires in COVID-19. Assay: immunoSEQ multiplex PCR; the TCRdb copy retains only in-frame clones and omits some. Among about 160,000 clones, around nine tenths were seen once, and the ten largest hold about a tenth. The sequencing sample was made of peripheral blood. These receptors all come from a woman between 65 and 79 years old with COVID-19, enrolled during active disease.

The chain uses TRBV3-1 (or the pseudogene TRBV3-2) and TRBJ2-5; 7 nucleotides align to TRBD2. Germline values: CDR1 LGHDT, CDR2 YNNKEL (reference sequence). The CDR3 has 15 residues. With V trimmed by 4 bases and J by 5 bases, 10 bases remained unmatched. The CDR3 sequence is CASSLGSGARETQYF. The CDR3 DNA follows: TGTGCCAGCAGCCTGGGGAGCGGGGCCCGGGAGACCCAGTACTTC.

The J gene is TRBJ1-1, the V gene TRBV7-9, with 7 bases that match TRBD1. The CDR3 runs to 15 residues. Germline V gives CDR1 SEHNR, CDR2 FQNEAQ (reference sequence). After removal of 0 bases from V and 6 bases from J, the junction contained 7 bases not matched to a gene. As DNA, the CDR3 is TGTGCCAGCAGCTTAGCACCGACAGGGAAGGCTGAAGCTTTCTTT. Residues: CASSLAPTGKAEAFF.

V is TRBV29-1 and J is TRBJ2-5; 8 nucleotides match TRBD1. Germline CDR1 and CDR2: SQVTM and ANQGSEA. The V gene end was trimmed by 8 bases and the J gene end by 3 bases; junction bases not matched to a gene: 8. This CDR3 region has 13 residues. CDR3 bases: TGCAGCTCACGGACAGGGAGAGAAGAGACCCAGTACTTC. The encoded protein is CSSRTGREETQYF.

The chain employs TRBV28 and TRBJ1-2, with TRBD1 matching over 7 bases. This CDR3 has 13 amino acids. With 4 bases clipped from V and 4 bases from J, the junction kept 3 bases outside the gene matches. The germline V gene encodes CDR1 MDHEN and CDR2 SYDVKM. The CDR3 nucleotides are TGTGCCAGCAGTTCGGGACAGACCTATGGCTACACCTTC. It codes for CASSSGQTYGYTF.

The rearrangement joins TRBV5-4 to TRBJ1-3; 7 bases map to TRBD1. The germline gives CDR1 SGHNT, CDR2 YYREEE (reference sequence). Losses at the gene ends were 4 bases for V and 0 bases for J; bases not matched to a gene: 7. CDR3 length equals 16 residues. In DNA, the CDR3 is TGTGCCAGCAGCCTGGGGACAGCCCACTCTGGAAACACCATATATTTT. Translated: CASSLGTAHSGNTIYF. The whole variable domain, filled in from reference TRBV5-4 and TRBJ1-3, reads ETGVTQSPTHLIKTRGQQVTLRCSSQSGHNTVSWYQQALGQGPQFIFQYYREEENGRGNFPPRFSGLQFPNYSSELNVNALELDDSALYLCASSLGTAHSGNTIYFGEGSWLTVV.

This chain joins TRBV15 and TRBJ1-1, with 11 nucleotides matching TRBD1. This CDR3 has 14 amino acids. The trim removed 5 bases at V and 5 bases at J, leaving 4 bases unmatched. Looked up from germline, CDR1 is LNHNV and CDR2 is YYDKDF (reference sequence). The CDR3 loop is CATSWDRGFTEAFF. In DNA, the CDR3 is TGTGCCACCAGCTGGGACAGGGGGTTTACTGAAGCTTTCTTT.

The CDR3, as DNA: TGTGCCAGCAGGGCGGGGAGGATCTACACCGGGGAGCTGTTTTTT. Translated: CASRAGRIYTGELFF. This chain links TRBV3-1 (or the pseudogene TRBV3-2) with TRBJ2-2; TRBD2 might be the D (6 bases). The CDR3 has 15 residues. V was shortened by 6 bases and J by 3 bases, with 14 bases between the two germline ends. Germline V gene data show CDR1 as LGHDT and CDR2 as YNNKEL (reference sequence).

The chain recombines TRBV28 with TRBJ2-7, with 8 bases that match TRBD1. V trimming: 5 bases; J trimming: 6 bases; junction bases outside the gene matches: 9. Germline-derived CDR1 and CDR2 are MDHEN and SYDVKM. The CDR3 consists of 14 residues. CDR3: CASSLQGGSGEQYF. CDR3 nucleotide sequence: TGTGCCAGCAGTCTACAGGGGGGAAGCGGCGAGCAGTACTTC.

The CDR3: CARGLWAGAQSPLHF. The CDR3 coding sequence is TGTGCCAGGGGGTTGTGGGCAGGGGCACAATCACCCCTCCACTTT. V usage is TRBV6-4 and J usage is TRBJ1-6, with a tentative D call TRBD1 (6 bases). Trimming stripped 9 bases from V and 10 bases from J, with 22 bases between. The CDR3 is made up of 15 amino acids. Germline CDR1 and CDR2: MRHNA and SNTAGT.

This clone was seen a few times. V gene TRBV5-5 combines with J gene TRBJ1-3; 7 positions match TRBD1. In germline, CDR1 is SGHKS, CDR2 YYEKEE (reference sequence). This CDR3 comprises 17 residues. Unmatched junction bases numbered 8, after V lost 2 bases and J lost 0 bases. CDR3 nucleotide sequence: TGTGCCAGCAGCTTCCCGGACAGGCAGAGCTCTGGAAACACCATATATTTT. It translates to CASSFPDRQSSGNTIYF.

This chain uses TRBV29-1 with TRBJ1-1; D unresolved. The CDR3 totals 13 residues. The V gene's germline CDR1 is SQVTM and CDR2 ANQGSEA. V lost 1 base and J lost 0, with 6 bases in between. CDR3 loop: CSVEGPMNTEAFF. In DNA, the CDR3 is TGCAGCGTTGAAGGTCCTATGAACACTGAAGCTTTCTTT.

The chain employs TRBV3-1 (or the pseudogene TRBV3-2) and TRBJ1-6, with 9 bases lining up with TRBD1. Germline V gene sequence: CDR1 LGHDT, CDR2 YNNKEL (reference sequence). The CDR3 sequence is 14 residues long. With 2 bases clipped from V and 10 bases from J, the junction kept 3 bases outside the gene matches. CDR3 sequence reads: CASSQTGGGSPLHF. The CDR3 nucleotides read TGTGCCAGCAGCCAAACAGGGGGCGGATCACCCCTCCACTTT.

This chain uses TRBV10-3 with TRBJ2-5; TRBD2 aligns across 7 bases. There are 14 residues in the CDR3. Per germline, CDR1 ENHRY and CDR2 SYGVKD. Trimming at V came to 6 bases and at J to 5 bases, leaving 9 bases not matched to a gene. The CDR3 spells CAISGGGGRETQYF. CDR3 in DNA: TGTGCCATCAGCGGCGGCGGGGGTCGCGAGACCCAGTACTTC.